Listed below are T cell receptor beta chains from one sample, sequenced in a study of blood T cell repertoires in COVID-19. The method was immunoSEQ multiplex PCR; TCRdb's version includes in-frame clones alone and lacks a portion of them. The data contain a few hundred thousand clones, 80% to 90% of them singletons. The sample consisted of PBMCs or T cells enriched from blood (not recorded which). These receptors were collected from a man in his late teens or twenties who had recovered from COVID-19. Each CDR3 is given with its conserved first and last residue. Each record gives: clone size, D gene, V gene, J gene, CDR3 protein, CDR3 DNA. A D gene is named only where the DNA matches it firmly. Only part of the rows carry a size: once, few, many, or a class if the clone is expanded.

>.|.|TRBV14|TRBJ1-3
CASSPLTILFGNTIYF
TGTGCCAGCAGCCCCCTAACCATACTCTTCGGAAACACCATATATTTT
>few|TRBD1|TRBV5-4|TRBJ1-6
CASSQGGKDSPLHF
TGTGCCAGCAGCCAGGGGGGTAAGGATTCACCCCTCCACTTT
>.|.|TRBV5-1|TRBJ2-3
CASSLQGYYTDTQYF
TGCGCCAGCAGCTTGCAGGGATACTACACAGATACGCAGTATTTT
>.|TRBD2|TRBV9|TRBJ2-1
CASSVRLAGEQFF
TGTGCCAGCAGCGTAAGGTTAGCGGGTGAGCAGTTCTTC
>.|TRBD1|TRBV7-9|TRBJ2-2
CASSYVQGAGELFF
TGTGCCAGCAGCTACGTACAGGGGGCCGGGGAGCTGTTTTTT
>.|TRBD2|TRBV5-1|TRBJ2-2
CASSRGGAGTGELFF
TGCGCCAGCAGCCGCGGGGGGGCCGGGACCGGGGAGCTGTTTTTT
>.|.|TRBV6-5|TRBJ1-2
CASGQGGYTF
TGTGCCAGCGGCCAGGGTGGCTACACCTTC
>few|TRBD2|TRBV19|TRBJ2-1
CASRGGTSGYNEQFF
TGTGCCAGTAGAGGTGGGACTAGCGGTTACAATGAGCAGTTCTTC
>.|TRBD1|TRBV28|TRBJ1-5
CASIGDRENQPQHF
TGTGCCAGCATAGGGGACAGGGAAAATCAGCCCCAGCATTTT
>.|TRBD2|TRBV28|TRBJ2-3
CASSSSGASTDTQYF
TGTGCCAGCAGTTCTAGCGGGGCTAGCACAGATACGCAGTATTTT